This TCR beta chain stems from a study of response to subunit inactivated influenza vaccine. General study points: Every seasonal influenza vaccination brings in few new T cells, the authors suggested.

On this clonotype: Antigen: not known.

TCRdb ran MiXCR on the RT-PCR reads and lists one entry per CDR3 protein. The sample yields about 530,000 distinct CDR3 sequences, about 12% seen once. The sequencing used PBMCs from blood, collected on the day of vaccination. This sequence originates from a man aged 45-65 years who received an inactivated influenza vaccine.

The CDR3 region has the DNA TGTGCCATCAGTGAGGGTCAGAGGAGCAATCAGCCCCAGCATTTT. This translates into CAISEGQRSNQPQHF. The V gene is TRBV10-3, the J gene TRBJ1-5; no firm D call. The CDR3 has 15 amino acids. Germline loops: CDR1 ENHRY, CDR2 SYGVKD. Trimming removed 2 bases at V and 1 base at J, with 9 bases between.